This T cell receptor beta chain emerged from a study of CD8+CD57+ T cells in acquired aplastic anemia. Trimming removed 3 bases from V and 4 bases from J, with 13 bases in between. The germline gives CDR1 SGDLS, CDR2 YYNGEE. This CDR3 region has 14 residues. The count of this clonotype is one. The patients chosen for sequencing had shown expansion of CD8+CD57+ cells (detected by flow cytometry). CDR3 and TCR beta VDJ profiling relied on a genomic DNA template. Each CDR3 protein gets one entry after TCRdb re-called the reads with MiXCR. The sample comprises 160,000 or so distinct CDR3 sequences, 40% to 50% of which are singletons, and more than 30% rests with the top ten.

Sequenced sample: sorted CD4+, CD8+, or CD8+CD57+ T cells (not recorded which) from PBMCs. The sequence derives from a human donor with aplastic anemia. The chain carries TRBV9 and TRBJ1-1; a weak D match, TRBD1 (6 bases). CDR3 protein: CASSAGRGSTEAFF. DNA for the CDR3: TGTGCCAGCAGCGCGGGAAGGGGGAGCACTGAAGCTTTCTTT.